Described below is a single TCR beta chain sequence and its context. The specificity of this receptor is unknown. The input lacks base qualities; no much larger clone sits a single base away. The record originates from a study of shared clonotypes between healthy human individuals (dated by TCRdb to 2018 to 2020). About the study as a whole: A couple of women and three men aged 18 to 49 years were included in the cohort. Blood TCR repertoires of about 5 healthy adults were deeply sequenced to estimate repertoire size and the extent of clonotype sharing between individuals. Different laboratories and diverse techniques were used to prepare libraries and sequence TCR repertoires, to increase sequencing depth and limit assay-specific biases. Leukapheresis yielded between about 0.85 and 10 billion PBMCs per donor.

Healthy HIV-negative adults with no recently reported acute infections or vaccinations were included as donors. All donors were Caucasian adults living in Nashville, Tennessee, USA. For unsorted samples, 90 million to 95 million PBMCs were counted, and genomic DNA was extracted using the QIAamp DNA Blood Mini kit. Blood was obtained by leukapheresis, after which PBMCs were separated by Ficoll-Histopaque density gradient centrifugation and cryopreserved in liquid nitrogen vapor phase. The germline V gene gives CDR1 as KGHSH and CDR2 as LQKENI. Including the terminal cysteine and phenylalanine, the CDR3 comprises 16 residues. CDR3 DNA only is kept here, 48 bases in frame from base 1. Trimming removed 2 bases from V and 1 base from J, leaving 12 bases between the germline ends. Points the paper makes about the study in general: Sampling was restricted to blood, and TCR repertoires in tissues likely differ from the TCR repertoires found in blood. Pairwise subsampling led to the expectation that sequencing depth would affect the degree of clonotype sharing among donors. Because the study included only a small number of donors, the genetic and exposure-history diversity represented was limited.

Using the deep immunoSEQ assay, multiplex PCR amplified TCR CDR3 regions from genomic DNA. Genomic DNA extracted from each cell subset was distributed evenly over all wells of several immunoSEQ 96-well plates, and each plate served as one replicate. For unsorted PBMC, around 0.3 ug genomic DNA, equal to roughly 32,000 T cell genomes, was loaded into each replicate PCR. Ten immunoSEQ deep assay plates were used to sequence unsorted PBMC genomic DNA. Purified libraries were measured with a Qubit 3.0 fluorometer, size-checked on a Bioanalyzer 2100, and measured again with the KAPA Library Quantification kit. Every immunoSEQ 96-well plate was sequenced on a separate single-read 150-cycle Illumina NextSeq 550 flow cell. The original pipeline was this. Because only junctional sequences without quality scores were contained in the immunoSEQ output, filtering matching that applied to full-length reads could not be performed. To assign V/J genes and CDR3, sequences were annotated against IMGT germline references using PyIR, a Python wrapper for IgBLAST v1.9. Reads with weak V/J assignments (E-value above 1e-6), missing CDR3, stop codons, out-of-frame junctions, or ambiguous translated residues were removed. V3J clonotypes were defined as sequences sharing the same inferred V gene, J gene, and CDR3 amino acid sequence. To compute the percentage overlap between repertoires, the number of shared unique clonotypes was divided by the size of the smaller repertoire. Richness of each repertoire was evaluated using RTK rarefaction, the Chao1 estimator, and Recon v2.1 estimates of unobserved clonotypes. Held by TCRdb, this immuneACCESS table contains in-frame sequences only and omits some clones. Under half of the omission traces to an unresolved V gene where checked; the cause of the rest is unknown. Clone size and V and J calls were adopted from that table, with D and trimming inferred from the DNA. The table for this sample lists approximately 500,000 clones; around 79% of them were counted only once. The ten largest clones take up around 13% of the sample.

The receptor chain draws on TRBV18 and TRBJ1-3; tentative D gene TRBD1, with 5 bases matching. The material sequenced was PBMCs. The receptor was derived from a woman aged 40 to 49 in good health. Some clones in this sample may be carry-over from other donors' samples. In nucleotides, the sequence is TGTGCCAGCTCACCAGGGGGAAAGGGATCTGGAAACACCATATATTTT. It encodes CASSPGGKGSGNTIYF.